Sequencing of this T cell receptor beta chain was carried out in a study of shared clonotypes between healthy human individuals. A CD45RA+ naive subset and a CD45RA-negative memory subset were split from CD4+ cells. The assay was immunoSEQ multiplex PCR, and TCRdb's table has in-frame clones only and misses some. The sample shows about 1.1 million clones, 77% of them seen only once. The V end was cut by 6 bases, the J end by 0 bases, with 16 bases between. CDR1 is MDHEN and CDR2 is SYDVKM in the germline V gene. This CDR3 comprises 16 residues. What was sequenced was memory CD4+ T cells from PBMCs. Subset noted: CD45RA-negative fraction. The rearrangement links TRBV28 to TRBJ2-3; D unclear. The receptor was isolated from a man in his late teens or twenties in good health. Some clones in this sample may be carry-over from other donors' samples. Here the CDR3 reads CASSPRRTLSTDTQYF. The CDR3 coding sequence is TGTGCCAGCAGCCCCCGGCGGACCCTGAGCACAGATACGCAGTATTTT.